This T cell receptor beta chain was identified in a study of graft-versus-host responses after intestinal transplantation. Background on the study: Induction using anti-thymocyte globulin, followed by tacrolimus and steroids for 2 to 4 years, was given to all recipients. Study-wide results and caveats: The presence of high graft-versus-host to host-versus-graft clonal ratios in allografts characterized patients with graft-donor T cell macrochimerism.

This clone has just one count. What it binds is unknown. Data came from immunoSEQ multiplex PCR; TCRdb stores just in-frame clones and leaves some out. The table has 95,000 to 130,000 clones, 90% seen once; the top ten hold over 0.15%. This CDR3 contains 12 residues. Germline CDR1 is KGHSH and CDR2 is LQKENI. Trimming took off 4 bases at V and 4 bases at J, with 6 bases between the two ends. The sample was unstimulated CD4+ T cells sorted from spleen or lymph node cells, taken before intestinal transplant. The sequence was obtained from a human donor who received an intestinal transplant. The chain combines TRBV18 with TRBJ2-3; D is ambiguous. The CDR3 loop reads CASSLYADTQYF. CDR3 DNA: TGTGCCAGCTCACTGTATGCAGATACGCAGTATTTT.